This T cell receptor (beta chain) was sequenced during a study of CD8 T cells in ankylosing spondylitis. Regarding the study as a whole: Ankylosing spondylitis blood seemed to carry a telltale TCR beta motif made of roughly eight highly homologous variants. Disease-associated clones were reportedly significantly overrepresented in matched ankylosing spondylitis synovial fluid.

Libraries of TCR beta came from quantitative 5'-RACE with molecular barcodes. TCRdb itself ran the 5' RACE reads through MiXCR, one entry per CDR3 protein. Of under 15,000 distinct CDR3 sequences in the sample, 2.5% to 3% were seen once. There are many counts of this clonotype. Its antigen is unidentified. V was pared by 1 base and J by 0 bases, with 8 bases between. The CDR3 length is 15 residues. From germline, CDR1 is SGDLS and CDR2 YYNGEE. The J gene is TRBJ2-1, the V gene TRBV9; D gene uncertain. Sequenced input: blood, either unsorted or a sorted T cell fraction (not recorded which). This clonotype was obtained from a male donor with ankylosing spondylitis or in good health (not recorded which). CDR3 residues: CASSVSDLSYNEQFF. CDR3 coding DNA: TGTGCCAGCAGCGTATCGGACCTCTCCTACAATGAGCAGTTCTTC.